The next 32 T cell receptor beta chains were all read from a single sample in a study of blood T cells in healthy people across ages. Then a second PCR, running roughly 7 to 11 cycles, was carried out with a sample-barcoded 5' primer and a J-beta primer mix. TCRdb reprocessed the 5' RACE reads via MiXCR and lists one record per CDR3 protein. The data contain 1.5 million to 2 million distinct CDR3 sequences, 40% to 55% of them seen just once; the ten biggest clones take up 2% to 2.5%. The sample taken for sequencing was blood. These TCRs come from a woman in her 40s in good health.

The chain combines TRBV20-1 with TRBJ2-3, with 8 bases lining up with TRBD2. V trimming: 3 bases; J trimming: 2 bases; junction bases outside the gene matches: 4. Germline lookup yields CDR1 DFQATT and CDR2 SNEGSKA (reference sequence). This CDR3 has 14 residues. In nucleotides, the CDR3 is TGCAGTGCTAGTCCCGGGGGGGCCACAGATACGCAGTATTTT. It codes for CSASPGGATDTQYF.

The rearrangement uses TRBV6-2 or TRBV6-3 and TRBJ1-1; D remains ambiguous. The CDR3 runs 16 residues. Germline lookup yields CDR1 MNHEY and CDR2 SVGEGT. Between the trimmed V and J ends, which lost 4 bases and 4 bases, there was a span of 19 bases. CDR3 amino acids: CASSSRSSPISTEAFF. The CDR3 DNA follows: TGTGCCAGCAGTTCGAGGAGCAGCCCTATTAGCACTGAAGCTTTCTTT.

For the CDR3, the DNA is TGTGCCAGCAGTTTATTAGTGGACAGTAAAGAGACCCAGTACTTC. Encoded protein: CASSLLVDSKETQYF. The chain joins TRBV28 to TRBJ2-5; D perhaps matches TRBD1 (6 bases). The V gene's germline CDR1 is MDHEN and CDR2 SYDVKM. This CDR3 comprises 15 residues. The V gene lost 1 base and the J gene lost 3 bases, with 12 bases spanning the gap.

This clonotype was picked up a small number of times. This chain joins TRBV15 and TRBJ2-3; D remains ambiguous. V was clipped by 9 bases and J by 1 base, with 14 bases between them. The CDR3 runs to 14 residues. CDR1 is LNHNV and CDR2 is YYDKDF in the germline V gene (reference sequence). In DNA, the CDR3 is TGTGCCACAAAGCCTCCCCCCGGCACAGATACGCAGTATTTT. Amino acids: CATKPPPGTDTQYF.

The V call is TRBV28, the J call TRBJ2-7, with 10 bases fitting TRBD1. The DNA end lines up better with TRBJ2-5; the J call may be wrong. This CDR3 region has 16 residues. Germline V gives CDR1 MDHEN, CDR2 SYDVKM. The CDR3 here is CASSLDRGPVQETQYF. CDR3 coding DNA: TGTGCCAGCAGTTTAGACAGGGGGCCTGTCCAAGAGACCCAGTACTTC.

The chain employs TRBV9 and TRBJ2-1; either TRBD1 or TRBD2 may supply D (6 bases each). Germline lookup yields CDR1 SGDLS and CDR2 YYNGEE. Trimming stripped 2 bases from V and 8 bases from J, with 17 bases between. The CDR3 extends over 15 amino acids. CDR3 loop: CASSVVWGARDEQFF. Here the CDR3 DNA reads TGTGCCAGCAGCGTTGTGTGGGGGGCACGGGATGAGCAGTTCTTC.

The chain uses TRBV13 and TRBJ2-7; D is ambiguous. V was cut by 3 bases and J by 4 bases, with 19 bases left in between. The CDR3 has 16 residues. Germline assignment: CDR1 PRHDT and CDR2 FYEKMQ (reference sequence). CDR3 in DNA: TGTGCCAGCAGCTTGGGCCGGCAGGAAGTAGAGTACGAGCAGTACTTC. It specifies CASSLGRQEVEYEQYF.

This sequence joins TRBV12-3 or TRBV12-4 and TRBJ2-1; 9 positions match TRBD2. CDR3 size: 14 residues. With V trimmed by 6 bases and J by 4 bases, 4 bases remained unmatched. The CDR3 loop is CASRRGGPYNEQFF. The CDR3 DNA is TGTGCCAGCAGGCGGGGGGGCCCTTACAATGAGCAGTTCTTC.

The chain joins TRBV2 to TRBJ1-2; no clear D. The CDR3 consists of 13 residues. Trimming pared 10 bases from V and 2 bases from J, leaving 14 bases between. The germline CDR1 and CDR2 sequences are SNHLY and FYNNEI. This CDR3 is CAKENKGNYGYTF. In nucleotides, the CDR3 is TGTGCCAAGGAAAACAAAGGGAACTATGGCTACACCTTC. Complete variable domain (other parts from reference TRBV2 and TRBJ1-2): EPEVTQTPSHQVTQMGQEVILRCVPISNHLYFYWYRQILGQKVEFLVSFYNNEISEKSEIFDDQFSVERPDGSNFTLKIRSTKLEDSAMYFCAKENKGNYGYTFGSGTRLTVV.

The chain is built from TRBV6-5 and TRBJ2-3, with D possibly TRBD2 on 5 matching bases. Between the trimmed V and J ends, which lost 0 bases and 0 bases, there was a span of 19 bases. The CDR3 is 19 amino acids. Germline loops: CDR1 MNHEY, CDR2 SVGAGI. CDR3 sequence (DNA): TGTGCCAGCAGTTACTCGAGTAGCGCCCGCATAACTAGCACAGATACGCAGTATTTT. Its protein product is CASSYSSSARITSTDTQYF.

The CDR3 region has the DNA TGTGCCAGCAGCTTAGATACGAATAATGAAAAACTGTTTTTT. Protein sequence: CASSLDTNNEKLFF. V is TRBV11-2 and J is TRBJ1-4; no firm D call. Per germline, CDR1 SGHAT and CDR2 FQNNGV. CDR3 length: 14 amino acids. Trimming stripped 0 bases from V and 4 bases from J, with 6 bases between.

The chain recombines TRBV10-3 with TRBJ2-3, with unresolved D. Germline V gene data show CDR1 as ENHRY and CDR2 as SYGVKD. This CDR3 contains 15 residues. Trimming left V 3 bases short and J 2 bases short, with 12 bases between. CDR3: CAISDMGLNTDTQYF. CDR3 sequence (DNA): TGTGCCATCAGTGACATGGGCCTAAACACAGATACGCAGTATTTT.

V and J are TRBV6-6 and TRBJ1-6; 7 bases fit TRBD1. The germline V gene encodes CDR1 MNHNY and CDR2 SVGAGI (reference sequence). Trimming cost V 6 bases and J 0 bases; bases outside gene matches: 5. The CDR3 contains 16 residues. In DNA form, the CDR3 reads TGTGCCAGCAGGGGGACAGCTAGCTCCTATAATTCACCCCTCCACTTT. Translating gives CASRGTASSYNSPLHF.

The genes are TRBV20-1 and TRBJ1-4; 7 positions match TRBD1. CDR1 and CDR2 (germline): DFQATT, SNEGSKA (reference sequence). The junction had 7 bases not matched to a gene; V was cut back by 6 bases and J by 6 bases. The CDR3 sequence is 13 residues long. The CDR3 nucleotides read TGCAGTGCCCCGGGACAGCCCTATGAAAAACTGTTTTTT. The encoded protein is CSAPGQPYEKLFF.

This clonotype appeared a few times. This chain uses TRBV6-5 with TRBJ2-1; either TRBD1 or TRBD2 may supply D (5 bases each). This CDR3 comprises 14 residues. The ends were cut back, 5 bases at V and 8 bases at J, with 16 bases in the middle. Germline CDR1 MNHEY, CDR2 SVGAGI. The CDR3 bases are TGTGCCAGCAGTCCCGAGTGGGGGAGTGATGAGCAGTTCTTC. This gives the protein CASSPEWGSDEQFF.

This clonotype was seen only once. The chain uses TRBV5-4 and TRBJ2-1; 9 bases agree with TRBD2. Germline lookup yields CDR1 SGHNT and CDR2 YYREEE (reference sequence). J gave up 5 bases and V 2 bases, and 8 bases lay outside the gene matches. There are 16 residues in the CDR3. CDR3 in DNA: TGTGCCAGCAGCTTTCCGGGACTAGCTCCCAACAATGAGCAGTTCTTC. Its protein product is CASSFPGLAPNNEQFF.

The chain uses TRBV21-1 and TRBJ2-4; TRBD1, the D gene given by the table, was not confirmed from the DNA. TRBV21-1 is a pseudogene locus. The length of the CDR3 is 14 residues. CDR3 sequence (DNA): TGTGCCAGCAGCGCCGGCCGGGACAAAAACATTCAGTACTTC. It specifies CASSAGRDKNIQYF.

The chain combines TRBV18 with TRBJ2-4, with D possibly called TRBD1 or TRBD2 (5 bases each). There are 14 residues in the CDR3. V was trimmed by 2 bases and J by 9 bases, leaving 14 bases between them. CDR1 is KGHSH and CDR2 is LQKENI in the germline V gene. The CDR3 loop is CASSPGIGGGIQYF. The CDR3 DNA sequence: TGTGCCAGCTCACCAGGGATAGGTGGGGGCATTCAGTACTTC.

The CDR3 is CASSEEIGTYEQYF. The CDR3 DNA sequence: TGTGCCAGCAGTGAAGAGATAGGGACCTACGAGCAGTACTTC. The chain carries TRBV6-1 and TRBJ2-7, with no clear D. CDR3 length: 14 residues. The germline V gene encodes CDR1 MNHNS and CDR2 SASEGT. V was pared by 1 base and J by 2 bases, with 9 bases between.

The chain is built from TRBV15 and TRBJ2-1; no clear D gene. The CDR3 spans 18 residues. The V end was cut by 0 bases, the J end by 7 bases, with 22 bases between. Germline V gene sequence: CDR1 LNHNV, CDR2 YYDKDF (reference sequence). CDR3 loop: CATSRDLVSQDPRNEQFF. Here the CDR3 DNA reads TGTGCCACCAGCAGAGATCTGGTCTCGCAGGACCCTAGGAATGAGCAGTTCTTC.

The chain uses TRBV9 and TRBJ1-2, with a weak D call TRBD1 (5 bases). Germline values: CDR1 SGDLS, CDR2 YYNGEE. This CDR3 region has 16 residues. V lost 3 bases and J lost 4, with 19 bases in between. The CDR3 spells CASSARRAGEGYGYTF. Here the CDR3 DNA reads TGTGCCAGCAGCGCCCGAAGGGCGGGGGAAGGCTATGGCTACACCTTC.

The chain joins TRBV27 to TRBJ2-7; TRBD2 is a possible D gene (6 bases). This CDR3 region has 14 residues. V was shortened by 6 bases and J by 2 bases, with 14 bases between the two germline ends. Germline lookup yields CDR1 MNHEY and CDR2 SMNVEV (reference sequence). The CDR3, as DNA: TGTGCCAGCAGCTCCCGCCAGCGGGCCTACGAGCAGTACTTC. Protein sequence: CASSSRQRAYEQYF.

This clonotype was seen only a few times. The chain couples TRBV9 to TRBJ2-1; D uncertain. Per the germline V gene, CDR1 is SGDLS and CDR2 is YYNGEE. Trimming removed 4 bases at V and 7 bases at J, with 15 bases between. CDR3 length: 14 amino acids. The CDR3 sequence: CASSPHPYGNEQFF. The CDR3 region has the DNA TGTGCCAGCAGCCCTCACCCGTACGGAAATGAGCAGTTCTTC.

This chain connects TRBV27 to TRBJ2-1, with 13 bases lining up with TRBD2. CDR3 size: 19 residues. V shed 2 bases, J shed 8 bases, and the junction held 15 bases outside the gene matches. Germline V CDR1 and CDR2: MNHEY, SMNVEV (reference sequence). The CDR3 sequence is CASSLPLPGLAGLSDEQFF. The DNA for the CDR3 is TGTGCCAGCAGTTTACCCCTCCCGGGACTAGCGGGGCTCAGCGATGAGCAGTTCTTC.

The chain links TRBV6-6 to TRBJ2-3; unclear D gene. Germline V gene sequence: CDR1 MNHNY, CDR2 SVGAGI (reference sequence). This CDR3 region has 13 residues. The V gene lost 6 bases and the J gene lost 4 bases, with 11 bases spanning the gap. The CDR3 nucleotides are TGTGCCAGCAGCTCCTCCCACGCAGATACGCAGTATTTT. Translated: CASSSSHADTQYF.

The J gene is TRBJ2-4, the V gene TRBV12-3 or TRBV12-4; the match to TRBD2 covers 13 bases. J was trimmed by 0 bases and V by 5 bases; bases with no gene match: 7. The CDR3 runs to 18 residues. CDR3 protein: CASSTRLAGGVAKNIQYF. For the CDR3, the DNA is TGTGCCAGCAGTACCCGACTAGCGGGGGGAGTAGCCAAAAACATTCAGTACTTC.

This clonotype was counted between two and nine times. V and J are TRBV7-2 and TRBJ2-5; 9 bases match TRBD2. CDR1 is SGHTA, CDR2 FQGNSA, per germline. There are 17 residues in the CDR3. Unmatched junction bases numbered 13, after V lost 5 bases and J lost 3 bases. The CDR3 here is CASSRPARLAVEETQYF. The CDR3 DNA follows: TGTGCCAGCAGCCGACCCGCCAGACTAGCGGTTGAAGAGACCCAGTACTTC.

The chain carries TRBV7-2 and TRBJ1-5, with D maybe TRBD1 (6 bases). CDR3 size: 17 residues. The germline CDR1 and CDR2 sequences are SGHTA and FQGNSA. Trimming removed 1 base from V and 2 bases from J, with 15 bases in between. As DNA, the CDR3 is TGTGCCAGCAGCTTAGTTGGCAAGGGGGGTGGCAATCAGCCCCAGCATTTT. Protein sequence: CASSLVGKGGGNQPQHF.

This chain joins TRBV10-3 and TRBJ1-2, with 11 nucleotides matching TRBD1. V trimming: 3 bases; J trimming: 7 bases; junction bases outside the gene matches: 13. The CDR3 spans 17 residues. CDR1 and CDR2 from the germline V gene are ENHRY and SYGVKD. In DNA, the CDR3 is TGTGCCATCAGTGATTTGGGGACAGGGGGTACTTTCGGTGGCTACACCTTC. Amino acids: CAISDLGTGGTFGGYTF.

At least ten counts were recorded for this clonotype. The chain joins TRBV7-2 to TRBJ2-1; D call uncertain. Germline CDR1 SGHTA, CDR2 FQGNSA. This CDR3 spans 12 amino acids. Trimming shortened V by 5 bases and J by 5 bases, and 7 bases separated the two germline ends. CDR3 DNA sequence: TGTGCCAGCAGCCCCGGTCACAATGAGCAGTTCTTC. Its translation is CASSPGHNEQFF.

The V call is TRBV28, the J call TRBJ2-2; 8 bases align to TRBD1. CDR1 MDHEN and CDR2 SYDVKM come from the germline V gene. CDR3 length equals 16 residues. The V segment lost 5 bases and the J segment 7 bases; nucleotides outside the gene matches: 12. The CDR3 spells CASSQFDRGGIGELFF. CDR3 DNA: TGTGCCAGCAGTCAATTCGACAGGGGTGGCATCGGGGAGCTGTTTTTT. Combining the CDR3 with reference TRBV28 and TRBJ2-2 gives the whole variable domain DVKVTQSSRYLVKRTGEKVFLECVQDMDHENMFWYRQDPGLGLRLIYFSYDVKMKEKGDIPEGYSVSREKKERFSLILESASTNQTSMYLCASSQFDRGGIGELFFGEGSRLTVL.

V gene TRBV4-3 combines with J gene TRBJ2-4; D may correspond to TRBD1 or TRBD2 (6 bases each). Trimming left V 0 bases short and J 1 base short, with 10 bases between. Per the germline V gene, CDR1 is LGHNA and CDR2 is YSLEER. The CDR3 runs 16 residues. The CDR3 loop is CASSQDRGAAKNIQYF. CDR3 bases: TGCGCCAGCAGCCAAGATAGGGGGGCGGCCAAAAACATTCAGTACTTC.